These 3 T cell receptor beta chains originate from one sample sequenced in a study of blood T cell repertoires in COVID-19. This table comes from immunoSEQ multiplex PCR, and its TCRdb copy is limited to in-frame clones, with some not included. The sample shows 300,000 to 350,000 clones, about 87% of them seen only once. The sample was PBMCs or T cells enriched from blood (not recorded which). Source of these receptors: a man younger than 40 who had recovered from COVID-19.

The rearrangement uses TRBV5-8 and TRBJ1-1; 7 bases are a match to TRBD1. The CDR3 is 16 amino acids. V gave up 4 bases and J gave up 0 bases; unmatched junction bases: 9. Germline V gene lookup returns CDR1 SGHTS and CDR2 YDEGEE. CDR3 nucleotide sequence: TGTGCCAGCAGCCACGACAGGGAAAACATGAACACTGAAGCTTTCTTT. It encodes CASSHDRENMNTEAFF.

V and J are TRBV29-1 and TRBJ1-1; D possibly corresponds to TRBD1 (6 bases). The CDR3 covers 12 residues. Trimming removed 4 bases from V and 7 bases from J, with 13 bases in between. Germline CDR1 reads SQVTM; CDR2 reads ANQGSEA. In DNA, the CDR3 is TGCAGCGTTGGGAAGGGGGGGAATGAAGCTTTCTTT. Its protein product is CSVGKGGNEAFF.

This rearrangement joins TRBV5-5 to TRBJ1-6; TRBD1 matches 8 bases. This CDR3 has 16 residues. Germline V gene lookup returns CDR1 SGHKS and CDR2 YYEKEE (reference sequence). Germline trimming cut 4 bases from V and 3 bases from J; bases unmatched to any gene: 6. The CDR3 spells CASSPGQGVYNSPLHF. In nucleotides, the CDR3 is TGTGCCAGCAGCCCTGGACAGGGAGTCTATAATTCACCCCTCCACTTT.